The clone carrying this T cell receptor beta chain showed up just a few times. TCRdb itself ran the RT-PCR reads through MiXCR, one entry per CDR3 protein. The table records about 680,000 distinct CDR3 sequences, approximately 15% of them present only once. In germline, CDR1 is SGDLS, CDR2 YYNGEE. The CDR3 is made up of 14 amino acids. The V end was cut by 8 bases, the J end by 1 base, with 14 bases between. The chain has TRBV9 and TRBJ2-3, with a weak D call TRBD1 (5 bases). This clonotype was sampled from a female donor in good health, serving as a healthy control. The sequenced sample consisted of memory CD4+ T cells from blood. DNA for the CDR3: TGTGCCAGTAACCTGGGGCAGGGCACAGATACGCAGTATTTT. This encodes CASNLGQGTDTQYF.